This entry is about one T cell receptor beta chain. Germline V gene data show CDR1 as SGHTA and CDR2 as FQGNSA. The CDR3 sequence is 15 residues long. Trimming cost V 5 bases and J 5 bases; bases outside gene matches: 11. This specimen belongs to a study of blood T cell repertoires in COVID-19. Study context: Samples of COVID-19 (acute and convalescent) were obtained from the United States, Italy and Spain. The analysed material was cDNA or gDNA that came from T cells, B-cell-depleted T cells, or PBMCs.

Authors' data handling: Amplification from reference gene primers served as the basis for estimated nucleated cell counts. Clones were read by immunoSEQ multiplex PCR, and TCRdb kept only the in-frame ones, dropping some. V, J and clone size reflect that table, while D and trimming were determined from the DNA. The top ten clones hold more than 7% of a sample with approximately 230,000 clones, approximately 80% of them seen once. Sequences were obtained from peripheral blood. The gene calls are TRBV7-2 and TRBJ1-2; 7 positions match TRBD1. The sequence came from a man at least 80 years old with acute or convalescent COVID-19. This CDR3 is CASSKDRSQPYGYTF. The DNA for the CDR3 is TGTGCCAGCAGCAAGGACAGGTCCCAGCCTTATGGCTACACCTTC.